The 31 T cell receptor beta chains listed next were all sequenced from one sample in a study of T cells in Graves' hyperthyroidism and ophthalmopathy. Researchers amplified the TCR beta CDR3 regions from RNA transcripts. HTBI primers were used for first-round RT-PCR of the TCR CDR3. TCRdb itself ran the multiplex PCR reads through MiXCR, one entry per CDR3 protein. Counted here are a few hundred thousand distinct CDR3 sequences, around 20% occurring once; the ten biggest clones make up about 48%. Sequenced input: blood. The receptor source for this set is a middle-aged man with Graves' hyperthyroidism.

As to this clonotype: A clone one base away is much larger, so this may be a read error. The chain couples TRBV7-9 to TRBJ1-2; perhaps TRBD1 as D (5 bases). The length of the CDR3 is 15 residues. CDR1 is SEHNR, CDR2 FQNEAQ, per germline (reference sequence). Trimming took 5 bases from V and 3 from J, leaving 16 bases between them. The CDR3 region has the DNA TGTGCCAGCAGCCCACGGGACGAACCTGACTATGGCTACACCTTC. It yields the protein CASSPRDEPDYGYTF.

This clonotype was recorded many times. The rearrangement links TRBV24-1 to TRBJ1-2, with 8 bases fitting TRBD1. V dropped 4 bases and J dropped 3; count of bases not matched to a gene: 3. The CDR3 totals 14 residues. Germline V gene lookup returns CDR1 KGHDR and CDR2 SFDVKD. The DNA of the CDR3 is TGTGCCACCAGTGACCAGACAGGGGACTATGGCTACACCTTC. Encoded protein: CATSDQTGDYGYTF.

The V call is TRBV5-5, the J call TRBJ1-3; tentative D call: TRBD1 (5 bases). Trimming stripped 6 bases from V and 1 base from J, with 14 bases between. In germline, CDR1 is SGHKS, CDR2 YYEKEE (reference sequence). This CDR3 contains 15 residues. CDR3 residues: CASTLDGASGNTIYF. CDR3 nucleotide sequence: TGTGCCAGCACCCTTGACGGGGCTTCTGGAAACACCATATATTTT.

This clonotype was counted at least ten times. The chain combines TRBV28 with TRBJ2-7, with D possibly matching TRBD1 (7 bases). This CDR3 is 15 amino acids long. Looked up from germline, CDR1 is MDHEN and CDR2 is SYDVKM. Deletions cut 6 bases from V and 4 bases from J, with 19 bases between. CDR3 amino acids: CASSSGGPQGYEQYF. In nucleotides, the CDR3 is TGTGCCAGCAGCTCAGGGGGGCCTCAGGGGTACGAGCAGTACTTC.

This clonotype appeared many times. The CDR3 loop reads CATSAGTGNTGELFF. As DNA, the CDR3 is TGTGCCACCAGCGCCGGGACAGGGAACACCGGGGAGCTGTTTTTT. The chain combines TRBV15 with TRBJ2-2, with TRBD1 matching 8 bases. After removal of 5 bases from V and 1 base from J, the junction contained 3 bases not matched to a gene. The CDR3 consists of 15 residues. Germline V gene sequence: CDR1 LNHNV, CDR2 YYDKDF (reference sequence).

At least ten counts were recorded for this clonotype. V usage is TRBV11-1 and J usage is TRBJ2-7, with D possibly TRBD2 on 6 matching bases. Germline lookup yields CDR1 SGHAT and CDR2 FQDESV (reference sequence). The V end was cut by 3 bases, the J end by 1 base, with 10 bases between. The CDR3 spans 14 residues. In DNA form, the CDR3 reads TGTGCCAGCAGCTTTCGTGCGGGATCCTACGAGCAGTACTTC. Its protein product is CASSFRAGSYEQYF.

This clonotype was observed many times. The V and J genes are TRBV20-1 and TRBJ2-3; no definite D call. The V and J ends lost 1 base and 6 bases respectively, with 8 bases between them. In germline, CDR1 is DFQATT, CDR2 SNEGSKA (reference sequence). The CDR3 has 12 amino acids. The CDR3 here is CSARVTADTQYF. The CDR3 DNA follows: TGCAGTGCTAGAGTGACGGCGGATACGCAGTATTTT.

This clonotype occurred many times. This sequence joins TRBV4-3 and TRBJ1-4; 7 nucleotides line up with TRBD1. The CDR3 has 17 residues. In germline, CDR1 is LGHNA, CDR2 YSLEER. The V segment lost 3 bases and the J segment 8 bases; nucleotides outside the gene matches: 15. The CDR3 loop is CASSHLTGSEIGEKLFF. The DNA of the CDR3 is TGCGCCAGCAGCCACCTGACAGGGTCGGAAATTGGCGAAAAACTGTTTTTT.

This clonotype was observed at least ten times. The rearrangement links TRBV6-2 or TRBV6-3 to TRBJ2-1, with 7 bases identical to TRBD1. V lost 0 bases and J lost 1; bases outside the gene matches: 3. This CDR3 has 16 amino acids. Germline loops: CDR1 MNHEY, CDR2 SVGEGT. Here the CDR3 DNA reads TGTGCCAGCAGTTACTCGAACAGGGGTTCCTACAATGAGCAGTTCTTC. Its protein is CASSYSNRGSYNEQFF.

There are a few counts of this clonotype. V usage is TRBV7-6 and J usage is TRBJ2-2, with a possible D match to TRBD2 (5 bases). The CDR3 spans 14 residues. V lost 5 bases and J lost 4, with 11 bases in between. Germline lookup yields CDR1 SGHVS and CDR2 FNYEAQ. CDR3: CASSPSGVTGELFF. CDR3 sequence (DNA): TGTGCCAGCAGCCCCTCCGGGGTCACCGGGGAGCTGTTTTTT. The whole variable domain, filled in from reference TRBV7-6 and TRBJ2-2, reads GAGVSQSPRYKVTKRGQDVALRCDPISGHVSLYWYRQALGQGPEFLTYFNYEAQQDKSGLPNDRFSAERPEGSISTLTIQRTEQRDSAMYRCASSPSGVTGELFFGEGSRLTVL.

This clonotype was seen ten or more times. V gene TRBV20-1 combines with J gene TRBJ1-5, with no clear D. The germline V gene has CDR1 DFQATT and CDR2 SNEGSKA (reference sequence). This CDR3 comprises 13 residues. Trimming stripped 1 base from V and 10 bases from J, with 14 bases between. In DNA, the CDR3 is TGCAGTGCTAGAGGCGGCATTTACGAACCCCAGCATTTT. Its translation is CSARGGIYEPQHF.

The chain carries TRBV7-2 and TRBJ2-3; 9 bases line up with TRBD2. The ends lost 1 base at V and 4 bases at J; junction bases unmatched: 6. From germline, CDR1 is SGHTA and CDR2 FQGNSA. The CDR3 is made up of 16 amino acids. The CDR3 nucleotides are TGTGCCAGCAGCTTAGATCGGTTAGCGGGAGCAGATACGCAGTATTTT. Its translation: CASSLDRLAGADTQYF.

This clonotype has a count of ten or more. The rearrangement links TRBV7-2 to TRBJ2-2; 10 nucleotides match TRBD1. In germline, CDR1 is SGHTA, CDR2 FQGNSA. This CDR3 has 16 amino acids. V gave up 6 bases and J gave up 3 bases; unmatched junction bases: 7. The CDR3 nucleotides read TGTGCCAGCAGTATAACCGGGACAGGGGACACCGGGGAGCTGTTTTTT. Its translation is CASSITGTGDTGELFF.

The chain uses TRBV7-2 and TRBJ1-3, with D perhaps TRBD1 (5 bases). There are 14 residues in the CDR3. Per the germline V gene, CDR1 is SGHTA and CDR2 is FQGNSA. Between the trimmed V and J ends, which lost 1 base and 15 bases, there was a span of 19 bases. In DNA form, the CDR3 reads TGTGCCAGCAGCTTAGAAGCTAGCGGGGGGGTCGAATATTTT. Encoded protein: CASSLEASGGVEYF.

The gene calls are TRBV2 and TRBJ2-5, with 7 bases aligning to TRBD2. CDR3 length equals 14 residues. Germline CDR1 reads SNHLY; CDR2 reads FYNNEI. V was clipped by 5 bases and J by 6 bases; unmatched bases: 9. The CDR3 reads CASSTRLAEKTQYF. CDR3 sequence (DNA): TGTGCCAGCAGTACACGGCTAGCGGAGAAGACCCAGTACTTC. Filled out from reference TRBV2 and TRBJ2-5, the complete variable domain reads EPEVTQTPSHQVTQMGQEVILRCVPISNHLYFYWYRQILGQKVEFLVSFYNNEISEKSEIFDDQFSVERPDGSNFTLKIRSTKLEDSAMYFCASSTRLAEKTQYFGPGTRLLVL.

Turning to this clonotype: A clone one base away is much larger, so this may be a read error. The V and J genes are TRBV5-1 and TRBJ2-1, with 9 bases matching TRBD1. TRBJ2-7 explains the end of the DNA better; the J call may be wrong. The germline CDR1 and CDR2 sequences are SGHRS and YFSETQ. CDR3 length equals 15 residues. The CDR3 region has the DNA TGTGCCAGCAGCTTGTTCACAGGGGGCCGGAATGAGCAGTACTTC. It translates to CASSLFTGGRNEQYF.

In this sample, this clonotype turned up a few times. The chain uses TRBV10-2 and TRBJ1-5; maybe TRBD1 (5 bases). V dropped 2 bases and J dropped 7 bases, with 18 bases sitting between them. Germline V gene lookup returns CDR1 WSHSY and CDR2 SAAADI. The CDR3 extends over 16 amino acids. CDR3 in DNA: TGCGCCAGCAGTGAGGCCGCGGAGGGGATAGGACAGCCCCAGCATTTT. Translated: CASSEAAEGIGQPQHF.

This clonotype was seen ten or more times. The V gene is TRBV9, the J gene TRBJ1-3, with D perhaps TRBD1 (5 bases). The V gene lost 3 bases and the J gene lost 4 bases, with 14 bases spanning the gap. There are 15 residues in the CDR3. Germline V lookup: CDR1 SGDLS, CDR2 YYNGEE. The CDR3 loop is CASSAGGGKGNTIYF. The CDR3 DNA sequence: TGTGCCAGCAGCGCGGGGGGGGGAAAAGGAAACACCATATATTTT. Supplemented by reference TRBV9 and TRBJ1-3, the full variable domain reads DSGVTQTPKHLITATGQRVTLRCSPRSGDLSVYWYQQSLDQGLQFLIQYYNGEERAKGNILERFSAQQFPDLHSELNLSSLELGDSALYFCASSAGGGKGNTIYFGEGSWLTVV.

This chain connects TRBV9 to TRBJ2-1, with 9 bases matching TRBD1. This CDR3 has 15 residues. Germline V gene sequence: CDR1 SGDLS, CDR2 YYNGEE. J gave up 5 bases and V 4 bases, and 7 bases lay outside the gene matches. CDR3 DNA sequence: TGTGCCAGCAGCCCCTGGGACAGGGTCGACAATGAGCAGTTCTTC. It encodes CASSPWDRVDNEQFF.

This clonotype was recorded at least ten times. The genes are TRBV7-9 and TRBJ2-1; 11 bases line up with TRBD1. Germline V gene lookup returns CDR1 SEHNR and CDR2 FQNEAQ (reference sequence). Trimming removed 5 bases from V and 9 bases from J; junction bases left unmatched: 6. CDR3 length: 14 amino acids. The CDR3 DNA follows: TGTGCCAGCAGCCGGGACAGGGGGTACGGTGAGCAGTTCTTC. As protein: CASSRDRGYGEQFF.

This clonotype was recorded many times. The CDR3 region has the DNA TGTGCCAGCCTCAAAGAGGGGTCCCTAAACACCGGGGAGCTGTTTTTT. Protein product: CASLKEGSLNTGELFF. This chain connects TRBV6-1 to TRBJ2-2; perhaps D is TRBD1 or TRBD2 (5 bases each). CDR1 MNHNS and CDR2 SASEGT come from the germline V gene. The length of the CDR3 is 16 residues. With 8 bases removed from V and 2 bases from J, the gap between germline ends came to 18 bases.

The chain carries TRBV11-2 and TRBJ2-2; the D gene is possibly TRBD1 (5 bases). V was pared by 6 bases and J by 5 bases, with 10 bases between. The CDR3 extends over 13 amino acids. Per the germline V gene, CDR1 is SGHAT and CDR2 is FQNNGV. The chain's CDR3 is CASRRQLTGELFF. The DNA for the CDR3 is TGTGCCAGCAGACGACAGTTAACCGGGGAGCTGTTTTTT.

As for this clonotype: It may be a read error: a sequence one base away is much more abundant. The genes are TRBV29-1 and TRBJ1-2, with a tentative D call TRBD1 (6 bases). The CDR3 covers 9 residues. Trimming took 7 bases from V and 10 from J, leaving 10 bases between them. Germline CDR1 and CDR2: SQVTM and ANQGSEA. Here the CDR3 DNA reads TGCAGCGGTTCAGGGGCCTACACCTTC. Protein sequence: CSGSGAYTF. Filled out from reference TRBV29-1 and TRBJ1-2, the complete variable domain reads SAVISQKPSRDICQRGTSLTIQCQVDSQVTMMFWYRQQPGQSLTLIATANQGSEATYESGFVIDKFPISRPNLTFSTLTVSNMSPEDSSIYLCSGSGAYTFGSGTRLTVV.

This clonotype was observed many times. V gene TRBV7-6 combines with J gene TRBJ2-2, with 9 bases fitting TRBD2. The V gene end was trimmed by 4 bases and the J gene end by 5 bases; junction bases not matched to a gene: 11. CDR3 length: 17 residues. CDR1 is SGHVS and CDR2 is FNYEAQ in the germline V gene. CDR3 DNA: TGTGCCAGCAGCTACCTACTAGCGGGCGGAATAACCGGGGAGCTGTTTTTT. Protein sequence: CASSYLLAGGITGELFF.

Details on this clonotype: This may arise from a read error, as a much more abundant clone is one base away. This chain uses TRBV10-3 with TRBJ1-6; D not resolved. Trimming stripped 3 bases from V and 10 bases from J, with 10 bases between. Germline V gene data show CDR1 as ENHRY and CDR2 as SYGVKD. CDR3 length: 13 residues. CDR3 sequence: CAISDVERSPLHF. In DNA form, the CDR3 reads TGTGCCATCAGTGATGTCGAACGGTCACCCCTCCACTTT.

The chain has TRBV16 and TRBJ2-7; 7 nucleotides align to TRBD1. CDR1 is KGHSY and CDR2 is FQNENV in the germline V gene. Germline trimming cut 7 bases from V and 3 bases from J; bases unmatched to any gene: 12. CDR3 length: 15 residues. Here the CDR3 reads CASTRSGQHFYEQYF. The DNA for the CDR3 is TGTGCCAGCACCCGATCGGGACAGCACTTCTACGAGCAGTACTTC. Full variable domain (outside the CDR3, taken from reference TRBV16 and TRBJ2-7): GEEVAQTPKHLVRGEGQKAKLYCAPIKGHSYVFWYQQVLKNEFKFLISFQNENVFDETGMPKERFSAKCLPNSPCSLEIQATKLEDSAVYFCASTRSGQHFYEQYFGPGTRLTVT.

The chain carries TRBV24-1 and TRBJ2-1; TRBD1 is a possible D gene (6 bases). Germline V lookup: CDR1 KGHDR, CDR2 SFDVKD. The CDR3 loop spans 14 amino acids. V lost 5 bases and J lost 9, with 16 bases in between. Here the CDR3 reads CATSAALEGGEQFF. CDR3 DNA sequence: TGTGCCACCAGTGCCGCCTTGGAAGGGGGTGAGCAGTTCTTC.

The chain carries TRBV2 and TRBJ2-5; D possibly uses TRBD1 or TRBD2 (6 bases each). Trimming pared 7 bases from V and 1 base from J, leaving 22 bases between. The CDR3 contains 17 residues. Germline V CDR1 and CDR2: SNHLY, FYNNEI. The CDR3 region has the DNA TGTGCCAGCAAAGAGGGGACTGGTGGGGGCCGCCAAGAGACCCAGTACTTC. As protein: CASKEGTGGGRQETQYF.

In this sample, this clonotype turned up many times. V and J are TRBV7-2 and TRBJ1-2, with 9 bases that match TRBD1. Germline CDR1 is SGHTA and CDR2 is FQGNSA. The CDR3 extends over 14 amino acids. V shed 3 bases, J shed 8 bases, and the junction held 7 bases outside the gene matches. The CDR3 bases are TGTGCCAGCAGCTTCGGGGACAGGGCACGAGGCTACACCTTC. Amino acids: CASSFGDRARGYTF. The variable domain in full, completed from reference TRBV7-2 and TRBJ1-2, reads GAGVSQSPSNKVTEKGKDVELRCDPISGHTALYWYRQSLGQGLEFLIYFQGNSAPDKSGLPSDRFSAERTGGSVSTLTIQRTQQEDSAVYLCASSFGDRARGYTFGSGTRLTVV.

The chain recombines TRBV2 with TRBJ2-7; D unclear. Trimming cost V 7 bases and J 0 bases, with 10 bases left between them. The CDR3 extends over 13 amino acids. Germline assignment: CDR1 SNHLY and CDR2 FYNNEI. CDR3 coding DNA: TGTGCCAGCAACCGAGACAACTCCTACGAGCAGTACTTC. This codes for CASNRDNSYEQYF.

This clonotype was detected many times. The CDR3 is CASSWDRRNYGYTF. The CDR3 region has the DNA TGTGCCAGCAGCTGGGACAGACGAAACTATGGCTACACCTTC. The chain uses TRBV6-2 or TRBV6-3 and TRBJ1-2; 7 nucleotides line up with TRBD1. The CDR3 runs 14 residues. Germline V lookup: CDR1 MNHEY, CDR2 SVGEGT. V shed 6 bases and J 2 bases; nucleotides not matched to a gene: 6.